These T cell receptor beta chains were read from a single sample in a study of CD8+ T cells in alopecia areata. The repertoire was sequenced with immunoSEQ multiplex PCR; TCRdb's copy has only in-frame clones and lacks some. The data contain some 19,000 clones, approximately 70% of them singletons. The material was skin, obtained at week 0. These TCRs come from a human donor with alopecia areata. Each CDR3 is given with its conserved first and last residue. A D gene is named only where the DNA matches it firmly. The size of a clone is reported for some rows only, either as once, few or many, or as a class for expanded clones.

d_call: TRBD1
j_call: TRBJ1-1
clone_size: once
v_call: TRBV11-3
cdr3_aa: CASSSPGRGRTEAFF
cdr3_nt: TGTGCCAGCAGCTCCCCCGGCAGGGGGAGGACTGAAGCTTTCTTT

d_call: TRBD2
j_call: TRBJ2-1
clone_size: -
v_call: TRBV2
cdr3_aa: CASKRLAGRSYNEQFF
cdr3_nt: TGTGCCAGCAAACGACTAGCGGGGCGATCCTACAATGAGCAGTTCTTC

d_call: TRBD2
j_call: TRBJ2-3
clone_size: few
v_call: TRBV5-4
cdr3_aa: CASSASGGPSTDTQYF
cdr3_nt: TGTGCCAGCAGCGCCTCGGGGGGGCCGAGCACAGATACGCAGTATTTT

d_call: -
j_call: TRBJ1-1
clone_size: -
v_call: TRBV19
cdr3_aa: CASKQLPLDLQAFF
cdr3_nt: TGTGCCAGTAAACAACTACCCCTGGACCTGCAAGCTTTCTTT

d_call: TRBD2
j_call: TRBJ2-3
clone_size: medium-sized
v_call: TRBV4-2
cdr3_aa: CASSQEAGTSGEADTQYF
cdr3_nt: TGTGCCAGCAGCCAAGAAGCGGGGACTAGCGGGGAGGCAGATACGCAGTATTTT

d_call: -
j_call: TRBJ2-3
clone_size: -
v_call: TRBV2
cdr3_aa: CASTSRYTDTQYF
cdr3_nt: TGTGCCAGCACCTCGCGATACACAGATACGCAGTATTTT

d_call: -
j_call: TRBJ1-6
clone_size: -
v_call: TRBV5-1
cdr3_aa: CASSLVPRGVGYNSPLHF
cdr3_nt: TGCGCCAGCAGCTTGGTACCCAGGGGAGTGGGCTATAATTCACCCCTCCACTTT

d_call: TRBD2
j_call: TRBJ2-1
clone_size: few
v_call: TRBV4-2
cdr3_aa: CASSLGTSGGGEQFF
cdr3_nt: TGTGCCAGCAGCCTCGGGACTAGCGGGGGAGGGGAGCAGTTCTTC

d_call: TRBD1
j_call: TRBJ1-1
clone_size: few
v_call: TRBV27
cdr3_aa: CASIPRTQQGRGTEAFF
cdr3_nt: TGTGCCAGCATTCCCCGAACCCAACAGGGGAGGGGCACTGAAGCTTTCTTT

d_call: -
j_call: TRBJ2-3
clone_size: -
v_call: TRBV6-5
cdr3_aa: CASRRLDLSADTQYF
cdr3_nt: TGTGCCAGCAGGCGTCTAGATCTTAGCGCAGATACGCAGTATTTT

d_call: -
j_call: TRBJ2-6
clone_size: -
v_call: TRBV7-9
cdr3_aa: CASSLALGDGANVLTF
cdr3_nt: TGTGCCAGCAGCTTAGCTTTGGGGGATGGGGCCAACGTCCTGACTTTC

d_call: -
j_call: TRBJ1-3
clone_size: -
v_call: TRBV9
cdr3_aa: CASSQGRTELGNTIYF
cdr3_nt: TGTGCCAGCAGTCAGGGCCGAACAGAACTCGGAAACACCATATATTTT

d_call: -
j_call: TRBJ1-2
clone_size: -
v_call: TRBV5-8
cdr3_aa: CASSTTGTNYGYTF
cdr3_nt: TGTGCCAGCAGCACAACCGGGACCAACTATGGCTACACCTTC

d_call: TRBD2
j_call: TRBJ2-3
clone_size: -
v_call: TRBV28
cdr3_aa: CASSLLAGDTDTQYF
cdr3_nt: TGTGCCAGCAGTTTATTAGCGGGGGACACAGATACGCAGTATTTT

d_call: -
j_call: TRBJ2-7
clone_size: -
v_call: TRBV6-1
cdr3_aa: CASSEVGRAIIFYEQYF
cdr3_nt: TGTGCCAGCAGTGAAGTGGGGCGAGCCATAATCTTCTACGAGCAGTACTTC

d_call: -
j_call: TRBJ2-7
clone_size: few
v_call: TRBV9
cdr3_aa: CASSVAVGEAYEQYF
cdr3_nt: TGTGCCAGCAGCGTAGCTGTCGGGGAGGCCTACGAGCAGTACTTC

d_call: TRBD1
j_call: TRBJ2-6
clone_size: -
v_call: TRBV10-3
cdr3_aa: CAIRPGQGSGANVLTF
cdr3_nt: TGTGCCATCAGACCTGGACAGGGTTCTGGGGCCAACGTCCTGACTTTC

d_call: TRBD1
j_call: TRBJ2-1
clone_size: few
v_call: TRBV7-7
cdr3_aa: CASSQDRGTYNEQFF
cdr3_nt: TGTGCTAGCAGCCAGGACAGGGGAACCTACAATGAGCAGTTCTTC

d_call: -
j_call: TRBJ2-7
clone_size: few
v_call: TRBV2
cdr3_aa: CASSYRDSYEQYF
cdr3_nt: TGTGCCAGCAGCTACAGGGATTCCTACGAGCAGTACTTC

d_call: -
j_call: TRBJ1-6
clone_size: -
v_call: TRBV19
cdr3_aa: CASSPVGPESPLHF
cdr3_nt: TGTGCCAGTAGTCCAGTCGGACCGGAATCACCCCTCCACTTT

d_call: TRBD2
j_call: TRBJ2-5
clone_size: -
v_call: TRBV7-2
cdr3_aa: CASSLLAGGPRPTQYF
cdr3_nt: TGTGCCAGCAGCTTACTAGCGGGGGGGCCAAGACCCACCCAGTACTTC

d_call: TRBD2
j_call: TRBJ2-1
clone_size: -
v_call: TRBV7-2
cdr3_aa: CASSSRLADPYNEQFF
cdr3_nt: TGTGCCAGCAGCTCCCGACTAGCGGATCCCTACAATGAGCAGTTCTTC

d_call: -
j_call: TRBJ1-5
clone_size: few
v_call: TRBV2
cdr3_aa: CASRAVRGGNQPQHF
cdr3_nt: TGTGCCAGCAGGGCGGTCCGGGGTGGCAATCAGCCCCAGCATTTT

d_call: -
j_call: TRBJ1-1
clone_size: -
v_call: TRBV10-2
cdr3_aa: CASRDSSTEAFF
cdr3_nt: TGCGCCAGCAGAGATTCGTCCACTGAAGCTTTCTTT

d_call: -
j_call: TRBJ2-2
clone_size: -
v_call: TRBV5-6
cdr3_aa: CATSAFPGELFF
cdr3_nt: TGTGCCACCTCTGCGTTCCCCGGGGAGCTGTTTTTT

d_call: -
j_call: TRBJ1-2
clone_size: once
v_call: TRBV5-1
cdr3_aa: CASSFSNYGYTF
cdr3_nt: TGCGCCAGCAGCTTTTCTAACTATGGCTACACCTTC

d_call: -
j_call: TRBJ2-7
clone_size: -
v_call: TRBV4-3
cdr3_aa: CASSPSAGAIREQYF
cdr3_nt: TGCGCCAGCAGCCCCTCGGCGGGCGCCATTCGGGAGCAGTACTTC

d_call: TRBD2
j_call: TRBJ2-3
clone_size: -
v_call: TRBV7-2
cdr3_aa: CASSLFGLAGADTQYF
cdr3_nt: TGTGCCAGCAGCTTATTCGGACTAGCGGGGGCGGATACGCAGTATTTT

d_call: TRBD2
j_call: TRBJ2-1
clone_size: -
v_call: TRBV6-6
cdr3_aa: CASGETSASLNNEQFF
cdr3_nt: TGTGCCAGCGGAGAGACTAGCGCCTCCCTAAACAATGAGCAGTTCTTC

d_call: TRBD2
j_call: TRBJ2-2
clone_size: -
v_call: TRBV7-8
cdr3_aa: CASSISGGPTGELFF
cdr3_nt: TGTGCCAGCAGCATCAGCGGGGGGCCAACCGGGGAGCTGTTTTTT

d_call: TRBD1
j_call: TRBJ1-2
clone_size: -
v_call: TRBV19
cdr3_aa: CASSRRQGADGYTF
cdr3_nt: TGTGCCAGTAGTAGGAGACAGGGGGCGGATGGCTACACCTTC

d_call: -
j_call: TRBJ2-7
clone_size: -
v_call: TRBV10-3
cdr3_aa: CAISESTAYEQYF
cdr3_nt: TGTGCCATCAGTGAGTCCACAGCCTACGAGCAGTACTTC

d_call: -
j_call: TRBJ1-1
clone_size: few
v_call: TRBV19
cdr3_aa: CASSTPGYPEAFF
cdr3_nt: TGTGCCAGTAGTACCCCGGGGTACCCTGAAGCTTTCTTT

d_call: -
j_call: TRBJ2-7
clone_size: -
v_call: TRBV7-2
cdr3_aa: CASSLASQLAYEQYF
cdr3_nt: TGTGCCAGCAGCTTAGCGTCCCAGCTCGCCTACGAGCAGTACTTC

d_call: TRBD2
j_call: TRBJ2-1
clone_size: -
v_call: TRBV27
cdr3_aa: CASSYLAGGTLYNEQFF
cdr3_nt: TGTGCCAGCAGTTACCTAGCGGGGGGCACCCTATACAATGAGCAGTTCTTC

d_call: -
j_call: TRBJ2-2
clone_size: -
v_call: TRBV7-8
cdr3_aa: CASSDRTANTGELFF
cdr3_nt: TGTGCCAGCAGCGACAGGACAGCGAACACCGGGGAGCTGTTTTTT

d_call: -
j_call: TRBJ1-1
clone_size: -
v_call: TRBV19
cdr3_aa: CASSIGKNTEAFF
cdr3_nt: TGTGCCAGTAGTATAGGCAAAAACACTGAAGCTTTCTTT

d_call: -
j_call: TRBJ2-1
clone_size: -
v_call: TRBV7-2
cdr3_aa: CASSLGPTRDYNEQFF
cdr3_nt: TGTGCCAGCAGCTTAGGACCGACCCGTGACTACAATGAGCAGTTCTTC

d_call: -
j_call: TRBJ2-3
clone_size: few
v_call: TRBV4-3
cdr3_aa: CASSRRDFGDTQYF
cdr3_nt: TGCGCCAGCAGCCGCCGGGATTTCGGGGATACGCAGTATTTT

d_call: -
j_call: TRBJ2-3
clone_size: -
v_call: TRBV7-2
cdr3_aa: CASSLGYSTDTQYF
cdr3_nt: TGTGCCAGCAGCTTAGGATACTCCACAGATACGCAGTATTTT

d_call: TRBD1
j_call: TRBJ2-1
clone_size: -
v_call: TRBV27
cdr3_aa: CASKVDRGGNNEQFF
cdr3_nt: TGTGCCAGCAAAGTTGACAGGGGGGGAAACAATGAGCAGTTCTTC

d_call: -
j_call: TRBJ1-1
clone_size: -
v_call: TRBV5-1
cdr3_aa: CASSFSTRQAEAFF
cdr3_nt: TGCGCCAGCAGCTTTTCAACAAGACAGGCGGAAGCTTTCTTT

d_call: -
j_call: TRBJ2-5
clone_size: -
v_call: TRBV7-2
cdr3_aa: CASSLVGSMTETQYF
cdr3_nt: TGTGCCAGCAGCTTAGTAGGGAGTATGACGGAGACCCAGTACTTC

d_call: TRBD2
j_call: TRBJ2-7
clone_size: -
v_call: TRBV4-2
cdr3_aa: CASSQALSGGAYEQYF
cdr3_nt: TGTGCCAGCAGCCAAGCCCTTAGCGGGGGGGCCTACGAGCAGTACTTC

d_call: -
j_call: TRBJ1-3
clone_size: -
v_call: TRBV7-9
cdr3_aa: CASSLGGHSGNTIYF
cdr3_nt: TGTGCCAGCAGCTTAGGAGGACACTCTGGAAACACCATATATTTT

d_call: TRBD2
j_call: TRBJ2-3
clone_size: -
v_call: TRBV6-5
cdr3_aa: CASMGGVWGTDTQYF
cdr3_nt: TGTGCCAGCATGGGGGGGGTTTGGGGCACAGATACGCAGTATTTT

d_call: TRBD1
j_call: TRBJ1-2
clone_size: few
v_call: TRBV7-2
cdr3_aa: CASSLALGQAPNYGYTF
cdr3_nt: TGTGCCAGCAGCTTAGCCCTGGGACAGGCCCCAAACTATGGCTACACCTTC

d_call: -
j_call: TRBJ2-4
clone_size: -
v_call: TRBV4-3
cdr3_aa: CASSQDLPGKNIQYF
cdr3_nt: TGCGCCAGCAGCCAAGATCTCCCAGGAAAAAACATTCAGTACTTC

d_call: -
j_call: TRBJ2-2
clone_size: -
v_call: TRBV7-9
cdr3_aa: CASSLQGTGEPFF
cdr3_nt: TGTGCCAGCAGCTTACAGGGAACCGGGGAGCCGTTTTTT

d_call: -
j_call: TRBJ1-6
clone_size: -
v_call: TRBV5-1
cdr3_aa: CASSLETVGSPLHF
cdr3_nt: TGCGCCAGCAGCTTGGAGACAGTAGGTTCACCCCTCCACTTT

d_call: -
j_call: TRBJ1-5
clone_size: few
v_call: TRBV6-1
cdr3_aa: CASSEQINQPQHF
cdr3_nt: TGTGCCAGCAGTGAGCAAATCAATCAGCCCCAGCATTTT

d_call: -
j_call: TRBJ1-5
clone_size: -
v_call: TRBV30
cdr3_aa: CAWSTKGWSDQPQHF
cdr3_nt: TGTGCCTGGAGCACGAAAGGGTGGTCGGATCAGCCCCAGCATTTT

d_call: TRBD1
j_call: TRBJ1-6
clone_size: -
v_call: TRBV19
cdr3_aa: CASSTSGTGVSPPHF
cdr3_nt: TGTGCCAGTAGTACCTCCGGGACAGGCGTTTCACCCCCCCACTTT